This T cell receptor (beta chain) was identified during a study of blood T cell repertoires in COVID-19. Whole-study context: Whether acute or convalescent, the COVID-19 samples came from the United States, Italy and Spain.

Recruited during active infection, patients (from Seattle) were subsequently followed longitudinally. The CDR3 sequence is 17 residues long. V was cut by 7 bases and J by 6 bases, with 27 bases left in between. Germline loops: CDR1 LNHDA, CDR2 SQIVND (reference sequence). Repertoires were generated with immunoSEQ multiplex PCR, while TCRdb's copy carries only in-frame clones and drops some. The repertoire includes 350,000 or so clones, 88% of them detected once, and approximately 1.6% sits in the top ten. The sequence was collected from a woman aged 25 to 39 with COVID-19, enrolled during active disease. Sequencing was performed on peripheral blood. J is TRBJ1-2 and V is TRBV19, with TRBD1 as a possible D gene (5 bases). The CDR3 is CASTERNRNDGVDGYTF. DNA of the CDR3: TGTGCCAGTACAGAACGAAACAGGAATGATGGAGTTGATGGCTACACCTTC.